The clone carrying this T cell receptor (beta chain) was counted only a few times. Germline assignment: CDR1 MNHEY and CDR2 SVGEGT. V gave up 6 bases and J gave up 1 base; unmatched junction bases: 6. The CDR3 consists of 15 residues. This entry comes from a study of T cells in Graves' hyperthyroidism and ophthalmopathy. Amplification of TCR beta CDR3 regions was performed using RNA transcripts as template. The HTBI primer set served for first-round RT-PCR of the TCR CDR3. TCRdb ran MiXCR on the multiplex PCR reads and lists one entry per CDR3 protein. The sample lists 450,000 to 500,000 distinct CDR3 sequences, 22% occurring once.

Specimen: blood. This receptor was identified in a woman in her 70s with Graves' ophthalmopathy. This chain uses TRBV6-2 or TRBV6-3 with TRBJ2-3; the match to TRBD1 covers 8 bases. In DNA form, the CDR3 reads TGTGCCAGCAGCGGACAGGGTGGTGGCACAGATACGCAGTATTTT. Encoded protein: CASSGQGGGTDTQYF.